A single sample gave rise to the 27 T cell receptor beta chains below, sequenced in a study of T-cell reconstitution after alpha-beta-depleted transplantation in children. The TCRbeta library was prepared with unique molecular identifiers. TCRdb reprocessed the PCR reads with MiXCR, giving one entry per CDR3 protein. The sample holds some 600,000 distinct CDR3 sequences; roughly 17% are singletons and the top ten take approximately 1%. Sample: PBMCs from the stem cell graft donor, taken from the stem cell graft. Receptors were obtained from a human donor who donated a stem cell graft to a child with acute myeloid leukemia.

The CDR3 DNA reads TGTGCCAGCAGCTCCCGGGAAGGACAGAGACCGAGCTCCTACAATGAGCAGTTCTTC. It is translated as CASSSREGQRPSSYNEQFF. J is TRBJ2-1 and V is TRBV7-3, with TRBD1 as a possible D gene (6 bases). Trimming cost V 4 bases and J 0 bases, with 22 bases left between them. Germline V gene data show CDR1 as SGHTA and CDR2 as FQGTGA. The CDR3 loop spans 19 amino acids. The entire variable domain, with the rest obtained from reference TRBV7-3 and TRBJ2-1, is as follows: GAGVSQTPSNKVTEKGKYVELRCDPISGHTALYWYRQSLGQGPEFLIYFQGTGAADDSGLPNDRFFAVRPEGSVSTLKIQRTERGDSAVYLCASSSREGQRPSSYNEQFFGPGTRLTVL.

The chain links TRBV19 to TRBJ1-1; D is unclear. Germline values: CDR1 LNHDA, CDR2 SQIVND (reference sequence). Trimming shortened V by 4 bases and J by 2 bases, and 20 bases separated the two germline ends. The CDR3 is 17 residues long. CDR3 residues: CASSTGLLGGINTEAFF. The CDR3, as DNA: TGTGCCAGTAGTACTGGACTTCTTGGAGGTATTAACACTGAAGCTTTCTTT. The full variable domain, with the rest looked up from reference TRBV19 and TRBJ1-1, is DGGITQSPKYLFRKEGQNVTLSCEQNLNHDAMYWYRQDPGQGLRLIYYSQIVNDFQKGDIAEGYSVSREKKESFPLTVTSAQKNPTAFYLCASSTGLLGGINTEAFFGQGTRLTVV.

V and J are TRBV13 and TRBJ2-7, with 8 bases matching TRBD1. After removal of 5 bases from V and 1 base from J, the junction contained 7 bases not matched to a gene. The CDR3 contains 15 residues. Germline CDR1 is PRHDT and CDR2 is FYEKMQ (reference sequence). The CDR3 DNA sequence: TGTGCCAGCAGCGCGAGGGGACAGGCTTCCTACGAGCAGTACGTC. This translates into CASSARGQASYEQYV.

The V call is TRBV7-2, the J call TRBJ1-2; D is uncertain. Trimming cost V 2 bases and J 7 bases, with 5 bases left between them. The CDR3 covers 11 residues. Germline lookup yields CDR1 SGHTA and CDR2 FQGNSA. The CDR3 sequence is CASSLSVGYTF. CDR3 bases: TGTGCCAGCAGCTTATCTGTTGGCTACACCTTC.

This clonotype occurred many times. The CDR3 protein is CSARSGRSNQPQHF. The CDR3 DNA is TGCAGTGCTAGGAGCGGACGGTCAAATCAGCCCCAGCATTTT. The rearrangement uses TRBV20-1 and TRBJ1-5; D gene ambiguous. Trimming removed 3 bases from V and 4 bases from J, with 13 bases in between. The CDR3 extends over 14 amino acids. The germline V gene has CDR1 DFQATT and CDR2 SNEGSKA (reference sequence).

V is TRBV20-1 and J is TRBJ2-5, with TRBD1 matching over 9 bases. CDR3 length: 16 amino acids. V trimming: 4 bases; J trimming: 4 bases; junction bases outside the gene matches: 13. In germline, CDR1 is DFQATT, CDR2 SNEGSKA (reference sequence). For the CDR3, the DNA is TGCAGTGCTACAACCTTCCGGGACAGGGTAGGAGAGACCCAGTACTTC. As protein: CSATTFRDRVGETQYF.

This clonotype occurred a few times. V and J are TRBV7-3 and TRBJ1-2, with D possibly being TRBD1 (5 bases). Germline CDR1 and CDR2: SGHTA and FQGTGA. The V end was cut by 1 base, the J end by 0 bases, with 9 bases between. The CDR3 loop spans 15 amino acids. The CDR3 loop is CASSLNGGANYGYTF. CDR3 in DNA: TGTGCCAGCAGCTTAAATGGAGGGGCTAACTATGGCTACACCTTC.

The chain has TRBV5-1 and TRBJ2-2; 11 bases match TRBD2. V shed 7 bases, J shed 4 bases, and the junction held 9 bases outside the gene matches. The CDR3 is made up of 16 amino acids. Germline CDR1 is SGHRS and CDR2 is YFSETQ. In DNA, the CDR3 is TGCGCCAGCTCGACTAGCGGGACCTCCCGCACCGGGGAGCTGTTTTTT. It yields the protein CASSTSGTSRTGELFF.

This clonotype has ten or more counts. The chain combines TRBV20-1 with TRBJ2-3, with D possibly TRBD1 on 6 matching bases. V lost 3 bases, J lost 6 bases, and 7 bases lay in between. Germline CDR1 is DFQATT and CDR2 is SNEGSKA (reference sequence). The CDR3 has 11 amino acids. In DNA, the CDR3 is TGCAGTGCTAGCCAGGGGGATACGCAGTATTTT. Translated: CSASQGDTQYF.

The rearrangement uses TRBV5-5 and TRBJ1-4; 11 nucleotides match TRBD1. The V and J ends lost 2 bases and 8 bases, in that order; junction bases with no gene match: 2. Germline V gives CDR1 SGHKS, CDR2 YYEKEE (reference sequence). The CDR3 totals 14 residues. The CDR3 DNA is TGTGCCAGCAGCTTTCGGACAGGGGGCGAAAAACTGTTTTTT. Its protein product is CASSFRTGGEKLFF.

The chain combines TRBV27 with TRBJ2-5; D not certain. The ends were cut back, 2 bases at V and 3 bases at J, with 7 bases in the middle. CDR1 is MNHEY, CDR2 SMNVEV, per germline (reference sequence). This CDR3 has 13 amino acids. The CDR3 sequence: CASSLLHKETQYF. Here the CDR3 DNA reads TGTGCCAGCAGTTTACTGCACAAAGAGACCCAGTACTTC.

This clonotype appeared many times. The DNA for the CDR3 is TGCAGTGCTAGAGGGAGTCCCAGGACAGGGGGATCTAACTATGGCTACACCTTC. It yields the protein CSARGSPRTGGSNYGYTF. V usage is TRBV20-1 and J usage is TRBJ1-2; 10 bases match TRBD1. The CDR3 is 18 amino acids. V lost 1 base and J lost 0; bases outside the gene matches: 11. Germline assignment: CDR1 DFQATT and CDR2 SNEGSKA (reference sequence).

This clonotype was detected only a few times. This sequence joins TRBV5-1 and TRBJ1-3; 12 bases line up with TRBD1. CDR1 SGHRS and CDR2 YFSETQ come from the germline V gene. This CDR3 spans 16 amino acids. Trimming cost V 0 bases and J 6 bases; bases outside gene matches: 4. The CDR3 sequence is CASSLEGQGAENTIYF. DNA of the CDR3: TGCGCCAGCAGCTTGGAGGGACAGGGGGCCGAAAACACCATATATTTT.

This clonotype was counted ten times or more. The chain combines TRBV9 with TRBJ2-1, with 7 bases identical to TRBD2. After removal of 0 bases from V and 8 bases from J, the junction contained 5 bases not matched to a gene. The CDR3 covers 14 residues. CDR1 is SGDLS, CDR2 YYNGEE, per germline. CDR3 nucleotide sequence: TGTGCCAGCAGCGTAGCCGGGGCGGGGGATGAGCAGTTCTTC. This codes for CASSVAGAGDEQFF.

This clonotype turned up a few times. The chain links TRBV5-1 to TRBJ1-1; D not resolved. Per the germline V gene, CDR1 is SGHRS and CDR2 is YFSETQ. V was trimmed by 4 bases and J by 6 bases, leaving 16 bases between them. The CDR3 spans 14 residues. CDR3 DNA sequence: TGCGCCAGCAGCCTTACGACGGGAGGGTCTGAAGCTTTCTTT. Residues: CASSLTTGGSEAFF.

This clonotype was detected ten times or more. CDR3 sequence (DNA): TGCGCCAGCAGCCCGGAGGGGGACGCCTATGGCTACACCTTC. Its translation is CASSPEGDAYGYTF. The J gene is TRBJ1-2, the V gene TRBV5-1; D perhaps matches TRBD1 (6 bases). The CDR3 runs to 14 residues. The V gene lost 4 bases and the J gene lost 4 bases, with 14 bases spanning the gap. Germline assignment: CDR1 SGHRS and CDR2 YFSETQ.

This clonotype was picked up many times. V is TRBV4-2 and J is TRBJ2-1; D is uncertain. V lost 4 bases, J lost 7 bases, and 14 bases lay in between. This CDR3 spans 14 amino acids. Germline-derived CDR1 and CDR2 are LGHNA and YNFKEQ. In nucleotides, the CDR3 is TGTGCCAGCAGCCGCCTTCAATCAGAGAATGAGCAGTTCTTC. Its translation: CASSRLQSENEQFF.

The chain carries TRBV20-1 and TRBJ1-2; TRBD1 matches at 7 bases. CDR1 and CDR2 from the germline V gene are DFQATT and SNEGSKA (reference sequence). The CDR3 contains 17 residues. The CDR3 coding sequence is TGCTGCGTTGGGGACAGTTGGGATGGCTCTACTAACTATGGCTACACCTTC. Amino acids: CCVGDSWDGSTNYGYTF.

The CDR3: CASSEQGSDTQYF. Here the CDR3 DNA reads TGCGCCAGCAGCGAACAGGGGTCAGATACGCAGTATTTT. This chain uses TRBV4-3 with TRBJ2-3; TRBD1 matches at 7 bases. The CDR3 sequence is 13 residues long. Per germline, CDR1 LGHNA and CDR2 YSLEER. V dropped 5 bases and J dropped 4; count of bases not matched to a gene: 3.

This clonotype was seen ten or more times. Germline is not matched at one junction end, which may reflect a read error. The chain is built from TRBV5-1 and TRBJ2-3; TRBD2 matches at 12 bases. The CDR3 runs to 16 residues. Germline V lookup: CDR1 SGHRS, CDR2 YFSETQ. CDR3: CASSLGLAGSTDTQYF. In DNA form, the CDR3 reads TGTGCCAGCAGCTTAGGACTAGCGGGGAGCACAGATACGCAGTATTTT.

CDR3 region: CASSPQGWFSTDTQYF. DNA for the CDR3: TGTGCCAGCAGTCCTCAGGGTTGGTTTAGCACAGATACGCAGTATTTT. This chain connects TRBV27 to TRBJ2-3; the D gene is possibly TRBD1 (5 bases). CDR1 and CDR2 from the germline V gene are MNHEY and SMNVEV (reference sequence). The germline V and J ends were trimmed by 5 bases and 0 bases, with 15 bases remaining between them. The CDR3 runs 16 residues.

As to this clonotype: One base away lies a much larger clone, so this may be a sequencing read error. This chain connects TRBV29-1 to TRBJ1-2, with a tentative D call TRBD1 (5 bases). The CDR3 has 15 residues. Germline loops: CDR1 SQVTM, CDR2 ANQGSEA. This CDR3 reads CSVEFMGLNNNGYTF. Written as DNA, the CDR3 is TGCAGCGTTGAATTCATGGGGCTAAATAACAATGGCTACACCTTC.

The table lists this clonotype with a few counts. The chain employs TRBV7-2 and TRBJ2-7, with 9 bases lining up with TRBD2. The CDR3 is 16 amino acids. V dropped 1 base and J dropped 0; count of bases not matched to a gene: 4. The germline gives CDR1 SGHTA, CDR2 FQGNSA. The CDR3 DNA reads as TGTGCCAGCAGCTTAGGCGGGGGGGCAAGCTCCTACGAGCAGTACTTC. Translation: CASSLGGGASSYEQYF.

The V and J genes are TRBV7-2 and TRBJ2-4; D might be TRBD1 (5 bases). The germline V gene encodes CDR1 SGHTA and CDR2 FQGNSA. V was shortened by 5 bases and J by 0 bases, with 14 bases between the two germline ends. The CDR3 runs 16 residues. The CDR3 region is CASSPEVGLAKNIQYF. CDR3 in DNA: TGTGCCAGCAGCCCAGAGGTGGGGCTAGCCAAAAACATTCAGTACTTC.

In this sample, this clonotype turned up a few times. The V call is TRBV7-2, the J call TRBJ2-5; D unresolved. The germline gives CDR1 SGHTA, CDR2 FQGNSA. Trimming pared 5 bases from V and 5 bases from J, leaving 12 bases between. CDR3 length equals 13 residues. CDR3: CASSIPGWETQYF. Written as DNA, the CDR3 is TGTGCCAGCAGCATCCCCGGTTGGGAGACCCAGTACTTC.

This clonotype was found many times. The chain couples TRBV24-1 to TRBJ2-3; D may match TRBD1 or TRBD2 (5 bases each). V lost 7 bases and J 0 bases, leaving 10 bases between the germline ends. Germline CDR1 is KGHDR and CDR2 is SFDVKD. The CDR3 sequence is 14 residues long. DNA for the CDR3: TGTGCCACCAGCCGGGACGGCAGCACAGATACGCAGTATTTT. Translation: CATSRDGSTDTQYF.

This chain connects TRBV18 to TRBJ2-7; perhaps D is TRBD1 or TRBD2 (5 bases each). Per the germline V gene, CDR1 is KGHSH and CDR2 is LQKENI. V lost 2 bases and J lost 6, with 8 bases in between. The CDR3 length is 12 residues. The CDR3 nucleotides are TGTGCCAGCTCACCAAAAGGGACCGAGCAGTACGTC. Residues: CASSPKGTEQYV.